One and the same sample provided the 31 T cell receptor beta chains below, sequenced in a study of T cell repertoires in cytomegalovirus infection. From the reads, TCRdb called clonotypes with MiXCR, one entry per CDR3 protein. The sample consists of 210,000 or so distinct CDR3 sequences, 6.5% of them appearing once. The specimen was PBMCs. Source of these receptors: a human donor in good health (CMV status not recorded). Some clones in this sample may be carry-over from other donors' samples.

This clonotype has ten or more counts. The chain is built from TRBV7-9 and TRBJ1-1, with 7 bases aligning to TRBD1. The CDR3 length is 12 residues. Germline values: CDR1 SEHNR, CDR2 FQNEAQ (reference sequence). V trimming: 7 bases; J trimming: 8 bases; junction bases outside the gene matches: 7. The CDR3 sequence: CASIVGGAEAFF. The CDR3 DNA reads as TGTGCCAGCATCGTAGGGGGCGCGGAAGCTTTCTTT.

In its sample, this clonotype was seen many times. This chain uses TRBV19 with TRBJ1-5; D possibly corresponds to TRBD1 (5 bases). Germline V gene sequence: CDR1 LNHDA, CDR2 SQIVND (reference sequence). The CDR3 is made up of 13 amino acids. V was trimmed by 4 bases and J by 6 bases, leaving 10 bases between them. CDR3 loop: CASSTQTGQPQHF. CDR3 nucleotides: TGTGCCAGTAGTACACAAACAGGTCAGCCCCAGCATTTT.

This clonotype was seen ten or more times. The chain couples TRBV7-9 to TRBJ2-7; a possible D gene is TRBD1 (5 bases). Germline V lookup: CDR1 SEHNR, CDR2 FQNEAQ (reference sequence). The V and J ends lost 1 base and 6 bases respectively, with 13 bases between them. The CDR3 sequence is 14 residues long. The CDR3 DNA follows: TGTGCCAGCAGCTTAGAGGGTAGTGGGGCCGAGCAGTACTTC. Translating it yields CASSLEGSGAEQYF.

This clonotype was detected many times. The V gene is TRBV12-3 or TRBV12-4, the J gene TRBJ1-2; no clear D gene. Trimming left V 3 bases short and J 4 bases short, with 12 bases between. The CDR3 is made up of 14 amino acids. The CDR3 here is CASSFRGHGYGYTF. As DNA, the CDR3 is TGTGCCAGCAGTTTCCGAGGGCACGGCTATGGCTACACCTTC.

This clonotype was observed at least ten times. The chain links TRBV7-3 to TRBJ2-3; no reliable D call. V was clipped by 8 bases and J by 1 base, with 13 bases between them. The CDR3 length is 14 residues. The germline gives CDR1 SGHTA, CDR2 FQGTGA. The CDR3 is CASAPHKGTDTQYF. The CDR3 DNA sequence: TGTGCCAGCGCCCCTCACAAAGGCACAGATACGCAGTATTTT.

The rearrangement uses TRBV20-1 and TRBJ1-5; D remains ambiguous. The CDR3 is 15 amino acids. Germline V gives CDR1 DFQATT, CDR2 SNEGSKA (reference sequence). The ends were cut back, 0 bases at V and 6 bases at J, with 15 bases in the middle. CDR3 sequence: CSARDGGESSQPQHF. For the CDR3, the DNA is TGCAGTGCTAGAGATGGCGGGGAATCGTCTCAGCCCCAGCATTTT.

This clonotype was counted ten times or more. This sequence joins TRBV11-3 and TRBJ2-2, with 9 bases lining up with TRBD1. CDR1 and CDR2 from the germline V gene are SGHNT and YENEEA. This CDR3 has 14 residues. J was trimmed by 5 bases and V by 7 bases; bases with no gene match: 5. The CDR3 loop is CASKRDRETGELFF. The CDR3 nucleotides are TGTGCCAGCAAACGGGACAGGGAAACCGGGGAGCTGTTTTTT. Full variable domain (rest looked up from reference TRBV11-3 and TRBJ2-2): EAGVVQSPRYKIIEKKQPVAFWCNPISGHNTLYWYLQNLGQGPELLIRYENEEAVDDSQLPKDRFSAERLKGVDSTLKIQPAELGDSAVYLCASKRDRETGELFFGEGSRLTVL.

In its sample, this clonotype was seen many times. V usage is TRBV10-3 and J usage is TRBJ2-3; possibly TRBD1 for D (5 bases). Germline loops: CDR1 ENHRY, CDR2 SYGVKD. CDR3 length: 16 residues. Trimming took off 3 bases at V and 0 bases at J, with 13 bases between the two ends. This CDR3 is CAISEKDKLSTDTQYF. The CDR3 DNA sequence: TGTGCCATCAGTGAAAAGGACAAACTTAGCACAGATACGCAGTATTTT.

Many counts were recorded for this clonotype. The DNA for the CDR3 is TGTGCCAGCAGCTCCGAGCGGGGGGGGGTGCGGAATGAGCAGTTCTTC. This encodes CASSSERGGVRNEQFF. The chain couples TRBV11-2 to TRBJ2-1, with 10 positions matching TRBD2. Trimming removed 4 bases from V and 7 bases from J; junction bases left unmatched: 10. The V gene's germline CDR1 is SGHAT and CDR2 FQNNGV. The CDR3 is 16 residues long.

This clonotype appeared many times. The J gene is TRBJ2-7, the V gene TRBV10-2, with TRBD1 matching over 8 bases. The J segment lost 3 bases and the V segment lost 8 bases, leaving 3 bases of the junction unmatched. Germline V gives CDR1 WSHSY, CDR2 SAAADI. The CDR3 is 12 residues long. CDR3 in DNA: TGCGCCAGCCTGGACAGGGTCTACGAGCAGTACTTC. Its protein is CASLDRVYEQYF.

Ten or more counts support this clonotype. This rearrangement joins TRBV7-8 to TRBJ2-3; D is perhaps TRBD1 (6 bases). Germline loops: CDR1 SGHVS, CDR2 FQNEAQ. V lost 0 bases to trimming and J lost 3 bases, with 16 bases between them. The CDR3 has 17 amino acids. The CDR3: CASSLAVAGDGTDTQYF. DNA of the CDR3: TGTGCCAGCAGCTTAGCGGTGGCAGGGGATGGTACAGATACGCAGTATTTT.

To note about this clonotype: Germline is not matched at one junction end, which may reflect a read error. This chain joins TRBV7-9 and TRBJ1-1; 9 bases line up with TRBD1. Germline CDR1 SEHNR, CDR2 FQNEAQ (reference sequence). This CDR3 is built from 15 residues. The CDR3 DNA sequence: TGTGCCAGCAGCTCAGGACAGGGGTCGGACACTGAAGGTTTCTTT. This encodes CASSSGQGSDTEGFF.

In its sample, this clonotype was seen many times. The rearrangement uses TRBV10-3 and TRBJ2-3; either TRBD1 or TRBD2 may supply D (5 bases each). Deletions cut 4 bases from V and 2 bases from J, with 13 bases between. From germline, CDR1 is ENHRY and CDR2 SYGVKD. CDR3 size: 15 residues. The CDR3 here is CAISGAGTLTDTQYF. The CDR3 DNA follows: TGTGCCATCAGTGGGGCAGGGACCCTCACAGATACGCAGTATTTT.

This clonotype was seen many times. The chain has TRBV6-2 or TRBV6-3 and TRBJ2-7; D unresolved. The CDR3 loop spans 12 amino acids. Germline CDR1 reads MNHEY; CDR2 reads SVGEGT. V was cut by 6 bases and J by 7 bases, with 13 bases left in between. CDR3 sequence reads: CASRGLPGEQYF. In DNA, the CDR3 is TGTGCCAGCAGAGGTCTCCCGGGTGAGCAGTACTTC.

This clonotype was recorded a few times. This chain joins TRBV6-4 and TRBJ2-2; 9 bases line up with TRBD1. J was trimmed by 1 base and V by 5 bases; bases with no gene match: 5. CDR1 is MRHNA, CDR2 SNTAGT, per germline. The CDR3 totals 16 residues. For the CDR3, the DNA is TGTGCCAGCAGTTTCGGGACAGGGAAGAACACCGGGGAGCTGTTTTTT. This encodes CASSFGTGKNTGELFF.

There are many counts of this clonotype. This rearrangement joins TRBV29-1 to TRBJ1-4; D ambiguous. The CDR3 consists of 13 residues. Germline V CDR1 and CDR2: SQVTM, ANQGSEA. Trimming shortened V by 4 bases and J by 3 bases, and 9 bases separated the two germline ends. CDR3 DNA: TGCAGCGTTGGGGTTCGGGCTAATGAAAAACTGTTTTTT. Amino acids: CSVGVRANEKLFF.

This clonotype was seen ten or more times. The chain links TRBV20-1 to TRBJ2-5; TRBD1 aligns across 8 bases. Germline CDR1 reads DFQATT; CDR2 reads SNEGSKA (reference sequence). The CDR3 extends over 13 amino acids. V was clipped by 5 bases and J by 4 bases; unmatched bases: 6. The CDR3 is CSAAGTGRETQYF. The CDR3 DNA follows: TGCAGTGCTGCCGGGACAGGTCGAGAGACCCAGTACTTC.

This clonotype was counted ten times or more. This rearrangement joins TRBV12-3 or TRBV12-4 to TRBJ1-2, with TRBD1 matching 7 bases. Unmatched junction bases numbered 9, after V lost 1 base and J lost 7 bases. The CDR3 has 15 amino acids. The DNA of the CDR3 is TGTGCCAGCAGTTTAGGGCGGACAGGAGGCGCTGGCTACACCTTC. Protein: CASSLGRTGGAGYTF.

There are many counts of this clonotype. V and J are TRBV4-1 and TRBJ2-4; 7 nucleotides agree with TRBD1. This CDR3 contains 14 residues. V lost 2 bases and J lost 5; bases outside the gene matches: 3. Germline V lookup: CDR1 MGHRA, CDR2 YSYEKL. The CDR3 nucleotides read TGCGCCAGCAGCCAATTTGACAGGGAAAACATTCAGTACTTC. Encoded protein: CASSQFDRENIQYF.

This clonotype showed up many times. The chain employs TRBV10-3 and TRBJ2-2; no clear D gene. The CDR3 runs to 12 residues. The V gene's germline CDR1 is ENHRY and CDR2 SYGVKD. V was trimmed by 8 bases and J by 5 bases, leaving 9 bases between them. The CDR3 reads CAIGWSTGELFF. The CDR3 DNA is TGTGCCATCGGCTGGTCAACCGGGGAGCTGTTTTTT.

This clonotype appeared many times. The chain has TRBV7-8 and TRBJ2-2, with D possibly TRBD2 on 6 matching bases. The germline CDR1 and CDR2 sequences are SGHVS and FQNEAQ. The CDR3 runs 15 residues. Deletions cut 8 bases from V and 4 bases from J, with 17 bases between. CDR3 region: CASLTREEFTGELFF. CDR3 DNA: TGTGCCAGCTTGACTAGGGAAGAGTTCACCGGGGAGCTGTTTTTT.

This clonotype showed up many times. The chain uses TRBV28 and TRBJ2-7, with 9 bases identical to TRBD1. The V and J ends lost 6 bases and 4 bases, in that order; junction bases with no gene match: 4. Germline V gives CDR1 MDHEN, CDR2 SYDVKM. This CDR3 has 13 amino acids. CDR3 nucleotide sequence: TGTGCCAGCAGAAAGACAGGGGGATACGAGCAGTACTTC. Amino acids: CASRKTGGYEQYF.

This clonotype has at least ten counts. V gene TRBV6-4 combines with J gene TRBJ2-2; D gene unclear. This CDR3 contains 16 residues. The V gene's germline CDR1 is MRHNA and CDR2 SNTAGT. Trimming cost V 5 bases and J 0 bases, with 13 bases left between them. CDR3 nucleotides: TGTGCCAGCAGTAGGTCGCAGATCGCGAACACCGGGGAGCTGTTTTTT. Amino acids: CASSRSQIANTGELFF.

This clonotype was found many times. This chain uses TRBV6-2 or TRBV6-3 with TRBJ1-5, with 8 nucleotides matching TRBD1. Trimming cost V 5 bases and J 4 bases; bases outside gene matches: 7. This CDR3 spans 15 amino acids. Germline CDR1 is MNHEY and CDR2 is SVGEGT. The CDR3 sequence is CASSNGQGPNQPQHF. The DNA for the CDR3 is TGTGCCAGCAGTAATGGACAGGGACCGAATCAGCCCCAGCATTTT.

V and J are TRBV12-3 or TRBV12-4 and TRBJ1-3; no firm D call. CDR3 size: 13 residues. V was trimmed by 6 bases and J by 0 bases, leaving 6 bases between them. CDR3 DNA: TGTGCCAGCAGGCAGGACTCTGGAAACACCATATATTTT. It is translated as CASRQDSGNTIYF.

This clonotype was recorded many times. The CDR3 region has the DNA TGTGCCTGGATTGGGGGGACACGGGAGACCCAGTACTTC. It is translated as CAWIGGTRETQYF. V usage is TRBV30 and J usage is TRBJ2-5, with D perhaps TRBD1 or TRBD2 (6 bases each). The CDR3 is 13 amino acids. Germline V gene sequence: CDR1 GTSNPN, CDR2 SVGIG (reference sequence). V was clipped by 4 bases and J by 5 bases, with 14 bases between them.

This clonotype was observed many times. The chain combines TRBV7-2 with TRBJ2-1, with 9 nucleotides matching TRBD2. Per the germline V gene, CDR1 is SGHTA and CDR2 is FQGNSA. CDR3 length equals 14 residues. Unmatched junction bases numbered 9, after V lost 5 bases and J lost 10 bases. The CDR3, as DNA: TGTGCCAGCAGCGTAGGGGGAAGCGGGGGGGAGCAGTTCTTC. It is translated as CASSVGGSGGEQFF.

This clonotype was counted many times. The chain uses TRBV28 and TRBJ1-2, with D unclear. The CDR3 sequence is 13 residues long. The V gene's germline CDR1 is MDHEN and CDR2 SYDVKM. Trimming removed 5 bases from V and 1 base from J, with 8 bases in between. The CDR3 loop reads CASSPPINYGYTF. DNA of the CDR3: TGTGCCAGCAGTCCTCCGATTAACTATGGCTACACCTTC.

The table lists this clonotype with many counts. V is TRBV15 and J is TRBJ1-2, with D hard to call. Germline-derived CDR1 and CDR2 are LNHNV and YYDKDF (reference sequence). The CDR3 runs 12 residues. V lost 1 base to trimming and J lost 3 bases, with 3 bases between them. The CDR3 sequence is CATSRGDYGYTF. The CDR3 nucleotides are TGTGCCACCAGCAGAGGGGACTATGGCTACACCTTC.

At least ten counts were recorded for this clonotype. The CDR3 DNA is TGTGCCAGCAGCCCCCCCCGGGACAGGGGGTCTAATTTCTACAATGAGCAGTTCTTC. Encoded protein: CASSPPRDRGSNFYNEQFF. The genes are TRBV9 and TRBJ2-1; 11 positions match TRBD1. The CDR3 has 19 residues. The germline V gene encodes CDR1 SGDLS and CDR2 YYNGEE. The V segment lost 4 bases and the J segment 3 bases; nucleotides outside the gene matches: 15.

Many counts were recorded for this clonotype. V is TRBV7-2 and J is TRBJ2-7, with a tentative D call TRBD1 (5 bases). The CDR3 length is 13 residues. From germline, CDR1 is SGHTA and CDR2 FQGNSA. The V end lost 5 bases, the J end lost 4 bases, and 12 bases lay between the germline ends. DNA for the CDR3: TGTGCCAGCAGCCTATCGGACATTTACGAGCAGTACTTC. Protein product: CASSLSDIYEQYF.